The 31 T cell receptor beta chains listed next were all sequenced from one sample in a study of OX40 agonist ivuxolimab in advanced cancers. Preparation of the library involved the immunoSEQ multiplex PCR assay. The source is immuneACCESS, and TCRdb retained only in-frame sequences with V and J called. Part of the clones is not carried over; for the studies checked, unresolved V genes explain less than half of this, and the remainder is unexplained. The sample table records under 60,000 clones; about 82% of these occur just once. Together, the top ten hold 3% to 4.5% of the sample. The material was CD4+ or CD8+ T cells sorted from blood, obtained in a trial of the OX40 agonist ivuxolimab. Every receptor here comes from an adult with an advanced solid tumor such as melanoma, head and neck, liver or kidney cancer.

This sequence joins TRBV11-3 and TRBJ2-5; D possibly corresponds to TRBD2 (5 bases). Trimming cost V 3 bases and J 7 bases, with 9 bases left between them. This CDR3 has 12 residues. In germline, CDR1 is SGHNT, CDR2 YENEEA. As DNA, the CDR3 is TGTGCCAGCAGCTTGGATGGAGGGACCCAGTACTTC. Its protein product is CASSLDGGTQYF.

This clone is termed medium-sized (0.01 to 0.1%). The chain recombines TRBV7-9 with TRBJ2-7; possibly TRBD1 for D (5 bases). This CDR3 spans 13 amino acids. CDR1 is SEHNR and CDR2 is FQNEAQ in the germline V gene (reference sequence). V lost 5 bases, J lost 2 bases, and 10 bases lay in between. CDR3 region: CASSPKGPYEQYF. The CDR3 region has the DNA TGTGCCAGCAGCCCCAAGGGGCCCTACGAGCAGTACTTC.

The chain is built from TRBV7-9 and TRBJ1-4; no reliable D call. The CDR3 totals 11 residues. V was pared by 4 bases and J by 7 bases, with 4 bases between. The germline gives CDR1 SEHNR, CDR2 FQNEAQ (reference sequence). The CDR3 sequence is CASSSSEKLFF. Here the CDR3 DNA reads TGTGCCAGCAGCTCGAGTGAAAAACTGTTTTTT.

This clone was found a few times. The chain employs TRBV30 and TRBJ1-6; D uncertain. Germline V gene lookup returns CDR1 GTSNPN and CDR2 SVGIG (reference sequence). Trimming took off 5 bases at V and 9 bases at J, with 14 bases between the two ends. CDR3 length: 13 residues. The CDR3 DNA sequence: TGTGCCTGGGCTAGCCCCGGATTTTCACCCCTCCACTTT. The encoded protein is CAWASPGFSPLHF.

This clone was counted a few times. The chain uses TRBV19 and TRBJ2-5, with TRBD1 matching 8 bases. The CDR3 length is 13 residues. Trimming took 7 bases from V and 5 from J; bases not matched to a gene: 6. CDR1 is LNHDA, CDR2 SQIVND, per germline (reference sequence). The CDR3 bases are TGTGCCAGTACCGGGACAGGAGGCGAGACCCAGTACTTC. Protein: CASTGTGGETQYF. Together with reference TRBV19 and TRBJ2-5, the CDR3 gives the full variable domain: DGGITQSPKYLFRKEGQNVTLSCEQNLNHDAMYWYRQDPGQGLRLIYYSQIVNDFQKGDIAEGYSVSREKKESFPLTVTSAQKNPTAFYLCASTGTGGETQYFGPGTRLLVL.

The chain is built from TRBV5-1 and TRBJ1-2; D call uncertain. Trimming took off 2 bases at V and 5 bases at J, with 16 bases between the two ends. From germline, CDR1 is SGHRS and CDR2 YFSETQ. The CDR3 spans 15 residues. CDR3 DNA: TGCGCCAGCAGCTTTACCACAAGTTCCCCTTATGGCTACACCTTC. The encoded protein is CASSFTTSSPYGYTF.

The rearrangement joins TRBV7-2 to TRBJ1-5; D ambiguous. Germline assignment: CDR1 SGHTA and CDR2 FQGNSA. V shed 1 base and J shed 5 bases, with 15 bases lying between them. The CDR3 spans 16 residues. CDR3 nucleotide sequence: TGTGCCAGCAGCTTAGTCAGTATGGGCGGCGATCAGCCCCAGCATTTT. Translated, it gives CASSLVSMGGDQPQHF. Complete variable domain (other parts from reference TRBV7-2 and TRBJ1-5): GAGVSQSPSNKVTEKGKDVELRCDPISGHTALYWYRQSLGQGLEFLIYFQGNSAPDKSGLPSDRFSAERTGGSVSTLTIQRTQQEDSAVYLCASSLVSMGGDQPQHFGDGTRLSIL.

The V call is TRBV28, the J call TRBJ2-1; D perhaps matches TRBD2 (6 bases). V was trimmed by 6 bases and J by 9 bases, leaving 18 bases between them. Germline CDR1 MDHEN, CDR2 SYDVKM. The CDR3 is made up of 14 amino acids. The CDR3 reads CASSGGSRWGEQFF. As DNA, the CDR3 is TGTGCCAGCAGCGGGGGTTCCCGTTGGGGTGAGCAGTTCTTC.

The V gene is TRBV2, the J gene TRBJ2-5, with TRBD1 matching 11 bases. The J call may be faulty, since TRBJ2-7 better matches the DNA end. This CDR3 spans 14 amino acids. Germline-derived CDR1 and CDR2 are SNHLY and FYNNEI. The CDR3 DNA is TGTGCCAGCAGTCGGGACAGGGGGACCTACGAGCAGTACTTC. Translating it yields CASSRDRGTYEQYF.

V usage is TRBV18 and J usage is TRBJ1-1, with 8 bases that match TRBD1. The CDR3 is 14 residues long. V was clipped by 9 bases and J by 4 bases; unmatched bases: 10. The V gene's germline CDR1 is KGHSH and CDR2 LQKENI. CDR3 nucleotides: TGTGCCAGTCTGAGTGGACAGGGAGGCACTGAAGCTTTCTTT. Protein: CASLSGQGGTEAFF.

The chain links TRBV6-6 to TRBJ2-1; 7 nucleotides agree with TRBD1. The CDR3 length is 14 residues. With V trimmed by 5 bases and J by 2 bases, 3 bases remained unmatched. Germline V gene lookup returns CDR1 MNHNY and CDR2 SVGAGI (reference sequence). CDR3 residues: CASSRQGTYNEQFF. CDR3 in DNA: TGTGCCAGCAGTAGACAGGGTACCTACAATGAGCAGTTCTTC.

This chain links TRBV15 with TRBJ2-3, with 9 bases lining up with TRBD2. The CDR3 is 17 amino acids. Germline-derived CDR1 and CDR2 are LNHNV and YYDKDF (reference sequence). Losses at the gene ends were 3 bases for V and 11 bases for J; bases not matched to a gene: 18. CDR3 protein: CATSSGGLAGMDIGQYF. The CDR3 DNA follows: TGTGCCACCAGCAGCGGAGGGCTAGCGGGGATGGACATTGGGCAGTATTTT. Filled out from reference TRBV15 and TRBJ2-3, the complete variable domain reads DAMVIQNPRYQVTQFGKPVTLSCSQTLNHNVMYWYQQKSSQAPKLLFHYYDKDFNNEADTPDNFQSRRPNTSFCFLDIRSPGLGDTAMYLCATSSGGLAGMDIGQYFGPGTRLTVL.

This chain connects TRBV28 to TRBJ2-7, with D perhaps assigned TRBD1 or TRBD2 (7 bases each). The V end was cut by 5 bases, the J end by 2 bases, with 13 bases between. The CDR3 is 14 residues long. The germline V gene has CDR1 MDHEN and CDR2 SYDVKM. Here the CDR3 reads CASSLPGGAYEQYF. The CDR3 nucleotides are TGTGCCAGCAGTCTCCCAGGGGGGGCCTACGAGCAGTACTTC.

The CDR3 DNA reads TGTGCCAGCAGTGTCGGGGTAGCGGGGGGCACAGATACGCAGTATTTT. It specifies CASSVGVAGGTDTQYF. The rearrangement uses TRBV2 and TRBJ2-3, with 9 bases matching TRBD2. J lost 1 base, V lost 4 bases, and 6 bases had no gene match. There are 16 residues in the CDR3. CDR1 is SNHLY, CDR2 FYNNEI, per germline.

This rearrangement joins TRBV7-3 to TRBJ1-5, with D uncertain. The CDR3 contains 8 residues. Trimming took 9 bases from V and 10 from J, leaving 4 bases between them. CDR1 SGHTA and CDR2 FQGTGA come from the germline V gene. The CDR3 sequence is CARDPQHF. CDR3 bases: TGTGCCAGAGATCCCCAGCATTTT.

The CDR3 reads CASSRVGGLPYEQYF. CDR3 in DNA: TGTGCCAGCAGCCGAGTCGGTGGGCTTCCCTACGAGCAGTACTTC. The chain uses TRBV7-8 and TRBJ2-7; D is uncertain. Germline CDR1 reads SGHVS; CDR2 reads FQNEAQ. This CDR3 has 15 residues. V lost 5 bases, J lost 2 bases, and 16 bases lay in between.

The J gene is TRBJ2-3, the V gene TRBV28; 8 nucleotides align to TRBD2. The CDR3 loop spans 16 amino acids. The J segment lost 2 bases and the V segment lost 8 bases, leaving 12 bases of the junction unmatched. The germline CDR1 and CDR2 sequences are MDHEN and SYDVKM. Here the CDR3 DNA reads TGTGCCAGCGCCCGGGGGAGCGGGGGCCTCACAGATACGCAGTATTTT. Translated: CASARGSGGLTDTQYF.

The chain links TRBV28 to TRBJ1-2; D is undetermined. V was trimmed by 6 bases and J by 0 bases, leaving 14 bases between them. The CDR3 runs to 15 residues. Germline V gene data show CDR1 as MDHEN and CDR2 as SYDVKM. CDR3 DNA sequence: TGTGCCAGCAGATCTCCCACACCCCCTAACTATGGCTACACCTTC. Protein: CASRSPTPPNYGYTF.

The J gene is TRBJ1-6, the V gene TRBV4-1, with TRBD1 as a possible D gene (5 bases). V shed 0 bases and J shed 9 bases, with 15 bases lying between them. The CDR3 has 16 amino acids. In germline, CDR1 is MGHRA, CDR2 YSYEKL. CDR3 residues: CASSQERGRASSPLHF. The CDR3 coding sequence is TGCGCCAGCAGCCAAGAAAGGGGCAGGGCTAGTTCACCCCTCCACTTT.

The chain employs TRBV19 and TRBJ2-1; D gene uncertain. The CDR3 runs 16 residues. Germline V lookup: CDR1 LNHDA, CDR2 SQIVND (reference sequence). Trimming took off 4 bases at V and 0 bases at J, with 13 bases between the two ends. CDR3 residues: CASSKETPYSYNEQFF. The CDR3 DNA reads as TGTGCCAGTAGTAAGGAGACGCCTTACTCCTACAATGAGCAGTTCTTC.

The chain couples TRBV12-5 to TRBJ1-3; D remains ambiguous. Germline CDR1 LGHNT, CDR2 FRNRAP. V shed 5 bases and J shed 2 bases, with 7 bases lying between them. The CDR3 contains 13 residues. CDR3 nucleotides: TGTGCTAGTGGTGTGGGGACTGGAAACACCATATATTTT. Translated, it gives CASGVGTGNTIYF.

The V call is TRBV7-9, the J call TRBJ2-5; 9 bases are shared with TRBD1. CDR1 SEHNR and CDR2 FQNEAQ come from the germline V gene (reference sequence). This CDR3 spans 15 amino acids. J lost 4 bases, V lost 5 bases, and 8 bases had no gene match. The CDR3 nucleotides are TGTGCCAGCAGCCGGGGTACAGGGGGCAGAGAGACCCAGTACTTC. This codes for CASSRGTGGRETQYF.

The V gene is TRBV15, the J gene TRBJ2-7; D may be TRBD1 or TRBD2 (5 bases each). The V gene's germline CDR1 is LNHNV and CDR2 YYDKDF (reference sequence). V was shortened by 3 bases and J by 3 bases, with 27 bases between the two germline ends. CDR3 length equals 19 residues. As DNA, the CDR3 is TGTGCCACCAGCAGGCGTGAGCGGATCAGGGAACGGGTGCACTACGAGCAGTACTTC. Translation: CATSRRERIRERVHYEQYF.

This clone has only one observation. The V and J genes are TRBV28 and TRBJ1-4; TRBD1 agrees at 7 bases. In germline, CDR1 is MDHEN, CDR2 SYDVKM. Trimming took 5 bases from V and 8 from J; bases not matched to a gene: 11. The CDR3 is 15 amino acids. The chain's CDR3 is CASSPPTGTIEKLFF. CDR3 DNA sequence: TGTGCCAGCAGTCCACCGACAGGGACTATAGAAAAACTGTTTTTT.

This chain joins TRBV6-5 and TRBJ2-4; 9 nucleotides align to TRBD2. CDR3 length: 16 amino acids. Germline loops: CDR1 MNHEY, CDR2 SVGAGI. Trimming took 2 bases from V and 1 from J; bases not matched to a gene: 3. The CDR3 is CASSYGLAGAKNIQYF. The CDR3 DNA sequence: TGTGCCAGCAGTTACGGCCTAGCGGGGGCCAAAAACATTCAGTACTTC.

V and J are TRBV19 and TRBJ2-7; D is ambiguous. CDR1 is LNHDA and CDR2 is SQIVND in the germline V gene (reference sequence). There are 14 residues in the CDR3. V was pared by 5 bases and J by 0 bases, with 11 bases between. CDR3 residues: CASSFGQHSYEQYF. CDR3 coding DNA: TGTGCCAGTAGTTTTGGTCAACACTCCTACGAGCAGTACTTC.

This chain uses TRBV7-3 with TRBJ2-1; D might be TRBD1 or TRBD2, each matching 8 bases. V lost 5 bases to trimming and J lost 6 bases, with 14 bases between them. Germline assignment: CDR1 SGHTA and CDR2 FQGTGA. The CDR3 consists of 14 residues. The CDR3 here is CASSRTGTSNEQFF. CDR3 in DNA: TGTGCCAGCAGCCGGACAGGGACTAGCAATGAGCAGTTCTTC.

V gene TRBV19 combines with J gene TRBJ2-7, with 7 bases lining up with TRBD1. The CDR3 loop spans 13 amino acids. Germline lookup yields CDR1 LNHDA and CDR2 SQIVND (reference sequence). The junction had 8 bases not matched to a gene; V was cut back by 5 bases and J by 7 bases. CDR3 sequence: CASSQADRAEQYF. The CDR3 nucleotides read TGTGCCAGTAGTCAGGCAGACAGGGCTGAGCAGTACTTC.

This clone was found once. The rearrangement uses TRBV28 and TRBJ2-5; D gene ambiguous. Trimming took off 5 bases at V and 7 bases at J, with 11 bases between the two ends. From germline, CDR1 is MDHEN and CDR2 SYDVKM. The CDR3 sequence is 12 residues long. CDR3 nucleotides: TGTGCCAGCAGTGCCCCCTCCACGACCCAGTACTTC. It yields the protein CASSAPSTTQYF.

This rearrangement joins TRBV28 to TRBJ2-1, with a possible D match to TRBD1 (5 bases). The CDR3 consists of 13 residues. CDR1 MDHEN and CDR2 SYDVKM come from the germline V gene. V lost 2 bases and J lost 5, with 7 bases in between. Here the CDR3 DNA reads TGTGCCAGCAGTTTAACCAGGGACAATGAGCAGTTCTTC. Translated: CASSLTRDNEQFF. Variable domain in full (rest from reference TRBV28 and TRBJ2-1): DVKVTQSSRYLVKRTGEKVFLECVQDMDHENMFWYRQDPGLGLRLIYFSYDVKMKEKGDIPEGYSVSREKKERFSLILESASTNQTSMYLCASSLTRDNEQFFGPGTRLTVL.

The chain employs TRBV12-5 and TRBJ2-1; D call uncertain. This CDR3 region has 12 residues. V shed 1 base and J shed 5 bases, with 3 bases lying between them. Germline V CDR1 and CDR2: LGHNT, FRNRAP. This chain's CDR3 is CASGLADNEQFF. In nucleotides, the CDR3 is TGTGCTAGTGGTTTGGCAGACAATGAGCAGTTCTTC.